Detailed here is one T cell receptor beta chain. These data originate in a study of PD-1 blockade in classical Hodgkin lymphoma. TCRdb's copy holds only in-frame clones and misses some; the assay was immunoSEQ multiplex PCR. The repertoire consists of tens of thousands of clones, with 90% occurring once and the leading ten covering approximately 13%. Time point given: cycle 4 day 1 (C4D1), after six to seven weeks of nivolumab. All the patients suffered relapse after autologous stem cell transplantation, and brentuximab vedotin exposure differed. Germline CDR1 reads KGHSH; CDR2 reads LQKENI. This CDR3 spans 15 amino acids. The V end was cut by 3 bases, the J end by 0 bases, with 12 bases between.

The sequence came from a human donor with classical Hodgkin lymphoma. V is TRBV18 and J is TRBJ2-7; the D is unclear. This specimen consisted of peripheral blood mononuclear cells (PBMCs), obtained before the fourth cycle of nivolumab. Here the CDR3 DNA reads TGTGCCAGCTCACCTAACCCATATCGCTCCTACGAGCAGTACTTC. It specifies CASSPNPYRSYEQYF.